Each of the 11 T cell receptor beta chains below was sequenced from the same sample in a study of cytomegalovirus exposure and HLA in healthy donors. The PCR had 60 Vbeta and 13 Jbeta primers. Assay used: immunoSEQ multiplex PCR; TCRdb lists only in-frame clones, some missing. This table holds roughly 110,000 clones, about 79% found once. Material for sequencing was PBMCs. The source is a woman aged 18 to 35 in good health and CMV-seropositive.

The CDR3: CASSIVSNQETQYF. Here the CDR3 DNA reads TGTGCCAGTAGTATAGTGAGTAACCAAGAGACCCAGTACTTC. V and J are TRBV19 and TRBJ2-5; D call uncertain. Trimming cost V 1 base and J 0 bases, with 6 bases left between them. Germline CDR1 LNHDA, CDR2 SQIVND (reference sequence). CDR3 length equals 14 residues. Using reference TRBV19 and TRBJ2-5 for the parts outside the CDR3, the full variable domain is DGGITQSPKYLFRKEGQNVTLSCEQNLNHDAMYWYRQDPGQGLRLIYYSQIVNDFQKGDIAEGYSVSREKKESFPLTVTSAQKNPTAFYLCASSIVSNQETQYFGPGTRLLVL.

J is TRBJ2-7 and V is TRBV18, with D possibly TRBD1 on 6 matching bases. The germline CDR1 and CDR2 sequences are KGHSH and LQKENI. Deletions cut 6 bases from V and 2 bases from J, with 11 bases between. The CDR3 loop spans 13 amino acids. CDR3 region: CASSGTSTYEQYF. In DNA form, the CDR3 reads TGTGCCAGCTCCGGGACATCGACCTACGAGCAGTACTTC.

The chain is built from TRBV6-6 and TRBJ1-2, with TRBD1 as a possible D gene (5 bases). The CDR3 spans 13 residues. Germline CDR1 is MNHNY and CDR2 is SVGAGI (reference sequence). Deletions cut 6 bases from V and 4 bases from J, with 12 bases between. CDR3 nucleotide sequence: TGTGCCAGCAGCCGGGGGTGGTTCTATGGCTACACCTTC. Residues: CASSRGWFYGYTF.

The V and J genes are TRBV5-1 and TRBJ2-1, with D maybe TRBD2 (6 bases). V lost 4 bases and J lost 2, with 22 bases in between. Germline V gene sequence: CDR1 SGHRS, CDR2 YFSETQ. CDR3 length: 18 residues. This chain's CDR3 is CASSHGELWSGAYNEQFF. Here the CDR3 DNA reads TGCGCCAGCAGCCATGGGGAATTGTGGTCGGGGGCCTACAATGAGCAGTTCTTC.

This rearrangement joins TRBV15 to TRBJ2-1; TRBD2 matches 7 bases. V was clipped by 0 bases and J by 4 bases; unmatched bases: 6. The CDR3 extends over 16 amino acids. CDR1 is LNHNV, CDR2 YYDKDF, per germline (reference sequence). The CDR3 loop is CATSREGRGVYNEQFF. Written as DNA, the CDR3 is TGTGCCACCAGCAGAGAGGGTCGGGGGGTTTACAATGAGCAGTTCTTC.

The chain has TRBV7-2 and TRBJ2-1; TRBD2 aligns across 9 bases. CDR1 SGHTA and CDR2 FQGNSA come from the germline V gene. CDR3 length equals 15 residues. The J segment lost 1 base and the V segment lost 6 bases, leaving 4 bases of the junction unmatched. In DNA, the CDR3 is TGTGCCAGCAGATCAGCGGGGGGATCCTACAATGAGCAGTTCTTC. Translating gives CASRSAGGSYNEQFF.

The rearrangement links TRBV9 to TRBJ2-3; the D is unclear. This CDR3 spans 15 amino acids. V was cut by 0 bases and J by 5 bases, with 13 bases left in between. The germline CDR1 and CDR2 sequences are SGDLS and YYNGEE. In nucleotides, the CDR3 is TGTGCCAGCAGCGTAGGGAATAACAGAAGAGATACGCAGTATTTT. Its translation: CASSVGNNRRDTQYF.

The table lists this clone with a few counts. V and J are TRBV5-5 and TRBJ2-7; the D gene is possibly TRBD1 (5 bases). V lost 3 bases and J 5 bases, leaving 21 bases between the germline ends. The germline CDR1 and CDR2 sequences are SGHKS and YYEKEE (reference sequence). The CDR3 is 16 amino acids. The CDR3 reads CASSSPPGGRVHEQYF. In DNA, the CDR3 is TGTGCCAGCAGCTCCCCCCCTGGCGGCAGGGTCCACGAGCAGTACTTC.

This clone showed up just a few times. The chain carries TRBV5-1 and TRBJ1-2, with TRBD1 as a possible D gene (5 bases). Germline CDR1 is SGHRS and CDR2 is YFSETQ. The CDR3 totals 14 residues. Trimming left V 1 base short and J 4 bases short, with 11 bases between. As DNA, the CDR3 is TGCGCCAGCAGCTTGCTGGGGGGTTCCTATGGCTACACCTTC. Protein product: CASSLLGGSYGYTF.

The chain uses TRBV4-1 and TRBJ1-4; D might be TRBD1 (6 bases). Germline V CDR1 and CDR2: MGHRA, YSYEKL. This CDR3 is 13 amino acids long. Trimming took off 2 bases at V and 7 bases at J, with 8 bases between the two ends. This CDR3 is CASSQNRVEKLFF. The CDR3 DNA reads TGCGCCAGCAGCCAAAACAGGGTTGAAAAACTGTTTTTT.

This clone was observed once. The V gene is TRBV27, the J gene TRBJ2-3; D perhaps matches TRBD2 (5 bases). Germline CDR1 and CDR2: MNHEY and SMNVEV (reference sequence). The ends were cut back, 7 bases at V and 4 bases at J, with 12 bases in the middle. This CDR3 region has 13 residues. The CDR3 loop is CASKRRSADTQYF. Written as DNA, the CDR3 is TGTGCCAGCAAGAGGAGGAGCGCAGATACGCAGTATTTT.